Included here is one TCR beta chain sequence, with context. The target antigen is unknown. These data are taken from a study of shared clonotypes between healthy human individuals. Whole-study context: Each donor's CD8 memory used one plate, CD8 naive two, each CD4 subset three. Study outcomes and limitations: Some naive CD4 clonotypes, roughly 4.7%, turned up in common across a few donors.

Authors' methods: Filtering of immunoSEQ junctional sequences could not match full-length read filtering. TCRdb's table, derived via immunoSEQ multiplex PCR, lists solely in-frame clones and lacks some. Clone size and V and J calls were adopted from that table, with D and trimming inferred from the DNA. The sample has about a million clones; about 75% are singletons. The V gene's germline CDR1 is SGHTA and CDR2 FQGNSA. Trimming took off 0 bases at V and 6 bases at J, with 9 bases between the two ends. This CDR3 has 13 residues. This chain connects TRBV7-2 to TRBJ2-7; the D gene is possibly TRBD1 (5 bases). The source is a man between 18 and 29 years old in good health. Sequencing was performed on memory CD4+ T cells sorted from blood. This sample's subset: CD45RA-negative fraction. In DNA form, the CDR3 reads TGTGCCAGCAGCTTAGCCCGGACAATCGAGCAGTACTTC. Amino acids: CASSLARTIEQYF.